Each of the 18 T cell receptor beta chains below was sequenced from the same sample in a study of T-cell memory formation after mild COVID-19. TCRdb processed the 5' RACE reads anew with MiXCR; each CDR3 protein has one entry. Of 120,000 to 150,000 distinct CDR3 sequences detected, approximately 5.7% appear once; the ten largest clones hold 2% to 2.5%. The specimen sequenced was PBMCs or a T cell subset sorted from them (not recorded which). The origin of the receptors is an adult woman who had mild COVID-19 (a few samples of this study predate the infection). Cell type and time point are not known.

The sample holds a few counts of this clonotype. The chain's CDR3 is CASSYGISAYEQYF. The CDR3 DNA sequence: TGTGCCAGCAGTTACGGGATAAGTGCCTACGAGCAGTACTTC. V usage is TRBV6-5 and J usage is TRBJ2-7; D is ambiguous. The CDR3 contains 14 residues. V was pared by 2 bases and J by 2 bases, with 10 bases between. Per the germline V gene, CDR1 is MNHEY and CDR2 is SVGAGI.

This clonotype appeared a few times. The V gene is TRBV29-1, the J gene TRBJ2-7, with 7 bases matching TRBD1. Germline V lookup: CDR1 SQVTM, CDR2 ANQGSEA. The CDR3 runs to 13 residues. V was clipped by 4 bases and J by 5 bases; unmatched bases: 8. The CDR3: CSVAKGAADEQYF. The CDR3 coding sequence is TGCAGCGTTGCGAAGGGGGCGGCAGACGAGCAGTACTTC.

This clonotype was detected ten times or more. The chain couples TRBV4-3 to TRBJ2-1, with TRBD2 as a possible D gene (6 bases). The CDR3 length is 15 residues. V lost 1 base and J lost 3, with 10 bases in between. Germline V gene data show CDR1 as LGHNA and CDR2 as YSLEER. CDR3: CASSQGTTLYNEQFF. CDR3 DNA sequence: TGCGCCAGCAGCCAAGGGACTACCCTCTACAATGAGCAGTTCTTC.

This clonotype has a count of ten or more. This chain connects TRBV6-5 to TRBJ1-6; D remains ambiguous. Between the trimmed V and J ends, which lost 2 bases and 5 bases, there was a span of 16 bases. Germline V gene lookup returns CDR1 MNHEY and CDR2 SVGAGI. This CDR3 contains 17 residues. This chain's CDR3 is CASSYLGFREDNSPLHF. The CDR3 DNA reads TGTGCCAGCAGTTACCTCGGGTTTCGGGAGGATAATTCACCCCTCCACTTT.

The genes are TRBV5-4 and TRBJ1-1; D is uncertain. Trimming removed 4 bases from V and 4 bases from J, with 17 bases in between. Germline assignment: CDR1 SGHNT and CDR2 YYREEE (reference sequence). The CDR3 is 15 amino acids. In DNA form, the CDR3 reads TGTGCCAGCAGCCCCGAACCGGCGACGGCCACTGAAGCTTTCTTT. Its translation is CASSPEPATATEAFF.

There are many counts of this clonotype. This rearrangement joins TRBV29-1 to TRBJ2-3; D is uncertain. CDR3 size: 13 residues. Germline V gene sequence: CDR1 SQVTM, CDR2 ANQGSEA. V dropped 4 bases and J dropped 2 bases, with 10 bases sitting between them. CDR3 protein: CSVGGVVTDTQYF. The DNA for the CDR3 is TGCAGCGTTGGTGGGGTAGTCACAGATACGCAGTATTTT.

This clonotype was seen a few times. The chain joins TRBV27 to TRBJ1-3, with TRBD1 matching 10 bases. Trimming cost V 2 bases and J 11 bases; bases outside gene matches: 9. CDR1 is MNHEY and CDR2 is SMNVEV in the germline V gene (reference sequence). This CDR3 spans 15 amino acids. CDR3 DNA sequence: TGTGCCAGCAGTTTAAGAGGCGGGGACAGGGGCCCCATATATTTT. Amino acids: CASSLRGGDRGPIYF.

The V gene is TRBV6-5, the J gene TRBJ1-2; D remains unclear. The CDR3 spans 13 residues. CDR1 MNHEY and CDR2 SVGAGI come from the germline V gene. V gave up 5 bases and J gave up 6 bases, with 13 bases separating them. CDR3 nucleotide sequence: TGTGCCAGCAGTACCCTCGGGGTTAATGGCTACACCTTC. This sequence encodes CASSTLGVNGYTF.

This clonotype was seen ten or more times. DNA of the CDR3: TGCGCCAGCAGTCCAGACAGGAGGGCTTACGAGCAGTACTTC. Its translation: CASSPDRRAYEQYF. The V call is TRBV5-1, the J call TRBJ2-7; TRBD1 or TRBD2 may be the D gene (6 bases each). Germline CDR1 SGHRS, CDR2 YFSETQ. Trimming removed 5 bases at V and 4 bases at J, with 16 bases between. The CDR3 sequence is 14 residues long. Combining the CDR3 with reference TRBV5-1 and TRBJ2-7 gives the whole variable domain KAGVTQTPRYLIKTRGQQVTLSCSPISGHRSVSWYQQTPGQGLQFLFEYFSETQRNKGNFPGRFSGRQFSNSRSEMNVSTLELGDSALYLCASSPDRRAYEQYFGPGTRLTVT.

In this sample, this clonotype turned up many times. The CDR3 reads CASSLAHSSGGITGELFF. The CDR3 DNA reads as TGTGCCAGCAGTTTAGCGCATTCTAGCGGGGGAATCACCGGGGAGCTGTTTTTT. The J gene is TRBJ2-2, the V gene TRBV12-3 or TRBV12-4; TRBD2 aligns across 10 bases. The V gene end was trimmed by 0 bases and the J gene end by 4 bases; junction bases not matched to a gene: 8. This CDR3 is 18 amino acids long.

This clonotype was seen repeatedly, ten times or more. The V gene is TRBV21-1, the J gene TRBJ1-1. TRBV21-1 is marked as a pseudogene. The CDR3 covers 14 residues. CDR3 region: CASSKDRLNTEAFF. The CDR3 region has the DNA TGTGCCAGCAGCAAAGATCGGTTGAACACTGAAGCTTTCTTT.

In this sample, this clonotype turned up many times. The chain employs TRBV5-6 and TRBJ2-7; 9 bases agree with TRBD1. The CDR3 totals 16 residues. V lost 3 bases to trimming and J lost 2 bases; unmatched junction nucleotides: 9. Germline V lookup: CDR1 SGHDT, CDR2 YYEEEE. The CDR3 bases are TGTGCCAGCAGCTGGGGTGGGGGACAGGGACCCTACGAGCAGTACTTC. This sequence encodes CASSWGGGQGPYEQYF. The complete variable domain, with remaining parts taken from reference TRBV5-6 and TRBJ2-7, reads DAGVTQSPTHLIKTRGQQVTLRCSPKSGHDTVSWYQQALGQGPQFIFQYYEEEERQRGNFPDRFSGHQFPNYSSELNVNALLLGDSALYLCASSWGGGQGPYEQYFGPGTRLTVT.

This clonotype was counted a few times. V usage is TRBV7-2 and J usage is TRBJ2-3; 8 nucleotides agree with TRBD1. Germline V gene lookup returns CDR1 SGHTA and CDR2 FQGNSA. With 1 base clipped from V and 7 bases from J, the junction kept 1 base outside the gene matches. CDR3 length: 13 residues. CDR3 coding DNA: TGTGCCAGCAGCTTAGGGACAGGGAATACGCAGTATTTT. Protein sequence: CASSLGTGNTQYF.

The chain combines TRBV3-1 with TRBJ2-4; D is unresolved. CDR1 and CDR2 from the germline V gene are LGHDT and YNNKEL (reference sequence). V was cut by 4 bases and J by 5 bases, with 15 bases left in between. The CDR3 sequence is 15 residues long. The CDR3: CASSPGRVRQNIQYF. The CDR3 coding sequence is TGTGCCAGCAGCCCTGGACGGGTCCGACAAAACATTCAGTACTTC.

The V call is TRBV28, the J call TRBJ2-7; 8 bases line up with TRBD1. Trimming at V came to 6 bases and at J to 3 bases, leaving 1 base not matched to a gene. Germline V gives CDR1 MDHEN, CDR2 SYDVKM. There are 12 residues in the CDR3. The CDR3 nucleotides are TGTGCCAGCAGGGGACAGGTCTACGAGCAGTACTTC. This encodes CASRGQVYEQYF.

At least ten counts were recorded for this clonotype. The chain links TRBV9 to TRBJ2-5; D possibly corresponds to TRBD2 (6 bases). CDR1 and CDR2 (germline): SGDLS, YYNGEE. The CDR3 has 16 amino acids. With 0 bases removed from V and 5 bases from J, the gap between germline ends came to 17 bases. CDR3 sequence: CASSVAPGVGAETQYF. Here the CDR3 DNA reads TGTGCCAGCAGCGTAGCCCCGGGAGTAGGGGCGGAGACCCAGTACTTC.

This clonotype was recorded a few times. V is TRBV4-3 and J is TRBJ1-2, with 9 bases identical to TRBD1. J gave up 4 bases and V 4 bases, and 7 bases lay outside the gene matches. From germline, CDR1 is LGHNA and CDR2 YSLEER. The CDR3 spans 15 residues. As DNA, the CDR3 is TGCGCCAGCAGCCCGTCGGGACAGGGACTCTATGGCTACACCTTC. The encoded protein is CASSPSGQGLYGYTF.

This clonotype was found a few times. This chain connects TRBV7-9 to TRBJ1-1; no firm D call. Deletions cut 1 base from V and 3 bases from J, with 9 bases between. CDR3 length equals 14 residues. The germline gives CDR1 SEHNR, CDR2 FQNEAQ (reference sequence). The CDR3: CASSLDRRYTEAFF. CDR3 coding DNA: TGTGCCAGCAGCTTAGACCGGAGGTACACTGAAGCTTTCTTT.